Presented here are 3 T cell receptor beta chains from one specimen sequenced in a study of T cell repertoires in cytomegalovirus infection. From the reads, TCRdb called clonotypes with MiXCR, one entry per CDR3 protein. The sample carries some 500,000 distinct CDR3 sequences, roughly 34% recorded once. Their cognate antigens are unknown. The sequenced sample was cultured PBMCs, obtained from culture after CMV antigen stimulation. The receptors were gathered from a human donor in good health (CMV status not recorded). Some clones in this sample may be carry-over from other donors' samples.

This rearrangement joins TRBV7-8 to TRBJ1-5; D possibly corresponds to TRBD1 (6 bases). Trimming pared 2 bases from V and 2 bases from J, leaving 13 bases between. CDR1 is SGHVS and CDR2 is FQNEAQ in the germline V gene. CDR3 length: 16 residues. The CDR3 reads CASSLPGTSGNQPQHF. CDR3 nucleotides: TGTGCCAGCAGCTTACCCGGGACATCTGGCAATCAGCCCCAGCATTTT.

This clonotype was seen a few times. The chain links TRBV7-2 to TRBJ2-7; TRBD2 agrees at 10 bases. This CDR3 region has 17 residues. In germline, CDR1 is SGHTA, CDR2 FQGNSA. Trimming at V came to 3 bases and at J to 2 bases, leaving 10 bases not matched to a gene. CDR3 region: CASSFSGLASLAYEQYF. CDR3 DNA: TGTGCCAGCAGCTTTTCGGGACTAGCGTCGCTGGCCTACGAGCAGTACTTC.

The chain has TRBV6-2 or TRBV6-3 and TRBJ2-7; no clear D. Germline lookup yields CDR1 MNHEY and CDR2 SVGEGT. The CDR3 has 11 residues. Trimming shortened V by 7 bases and J by 4 bases, and 8 bases separated the two germline ends. The CDR3 spells CASTFSYEQYF. The CDR3 bases are TGTGCCAGCACGTTCAGTTACGAGCAGTACTTC.